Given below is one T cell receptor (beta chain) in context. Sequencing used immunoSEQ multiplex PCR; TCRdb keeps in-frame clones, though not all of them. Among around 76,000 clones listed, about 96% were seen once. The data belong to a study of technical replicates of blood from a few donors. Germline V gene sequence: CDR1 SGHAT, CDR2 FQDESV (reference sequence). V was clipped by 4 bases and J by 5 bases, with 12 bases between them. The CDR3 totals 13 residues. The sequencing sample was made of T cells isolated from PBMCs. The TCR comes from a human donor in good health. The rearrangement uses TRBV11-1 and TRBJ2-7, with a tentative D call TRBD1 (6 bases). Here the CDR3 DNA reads TGTGCCAGCAGCTCGCGACAGGACCACGAGCAGTACTTC. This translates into CASSSRQDHEQYF.